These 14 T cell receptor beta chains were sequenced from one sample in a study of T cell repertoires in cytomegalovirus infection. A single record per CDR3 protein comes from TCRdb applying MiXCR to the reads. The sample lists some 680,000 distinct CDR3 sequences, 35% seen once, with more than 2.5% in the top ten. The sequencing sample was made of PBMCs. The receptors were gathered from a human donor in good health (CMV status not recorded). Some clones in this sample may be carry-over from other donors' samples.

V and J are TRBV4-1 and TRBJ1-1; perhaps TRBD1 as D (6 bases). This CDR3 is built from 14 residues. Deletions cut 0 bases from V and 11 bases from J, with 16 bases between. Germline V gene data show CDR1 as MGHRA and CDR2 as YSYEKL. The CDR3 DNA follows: TGCGCCAGCAGCCAAGATTCCCCGGGGGCGAGGGCTTTCTTT. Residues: CASSQDSPGARAFF.

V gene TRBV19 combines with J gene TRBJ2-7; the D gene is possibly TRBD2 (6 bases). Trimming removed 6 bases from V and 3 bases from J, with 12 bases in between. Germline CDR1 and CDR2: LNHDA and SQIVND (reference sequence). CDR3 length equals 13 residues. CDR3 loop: CASRSGHNYEQYF. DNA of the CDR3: TGTGCCAGTAGAAGCGGGCATAACTACGAGCAGTACTTC. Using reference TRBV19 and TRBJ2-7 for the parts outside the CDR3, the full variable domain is DGGITQSPKYLFRKEGQNVTLSCEQNLNHDAMYWYRQDPGQGLRLIYYSQIVNDFQKGDIAEGYSVSREKKESFPLTVTSAQKNPTAFYLCASRSGHNYEQYFGPGTRLTVT.

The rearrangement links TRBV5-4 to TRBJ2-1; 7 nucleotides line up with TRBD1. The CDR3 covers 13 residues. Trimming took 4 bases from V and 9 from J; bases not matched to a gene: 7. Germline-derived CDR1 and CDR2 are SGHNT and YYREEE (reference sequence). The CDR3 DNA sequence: TGTGCCAGCAGCCCAGGACAGGCGATTGAGCAGTTCTTC. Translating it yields CASSPGQAIEQFF.

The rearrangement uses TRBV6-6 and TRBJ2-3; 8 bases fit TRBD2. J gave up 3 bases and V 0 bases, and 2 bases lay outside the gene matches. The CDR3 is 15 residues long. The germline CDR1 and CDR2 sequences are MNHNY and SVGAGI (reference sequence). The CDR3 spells CASSYSTSGTDTQYF. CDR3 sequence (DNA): TGTGCCAGCAGTTACTCTACTAGCGGAACAGATACGCAGTATTTT.

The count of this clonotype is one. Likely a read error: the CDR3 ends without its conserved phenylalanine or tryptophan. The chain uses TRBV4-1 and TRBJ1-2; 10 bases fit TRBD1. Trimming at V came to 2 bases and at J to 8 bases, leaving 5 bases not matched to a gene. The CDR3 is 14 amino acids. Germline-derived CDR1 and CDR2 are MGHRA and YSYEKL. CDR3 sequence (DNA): TGCGCCAGCAGCCAAAGACAGGGGGCGGACGGCTACACCTTA. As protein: CASSQRQGADGYTL.

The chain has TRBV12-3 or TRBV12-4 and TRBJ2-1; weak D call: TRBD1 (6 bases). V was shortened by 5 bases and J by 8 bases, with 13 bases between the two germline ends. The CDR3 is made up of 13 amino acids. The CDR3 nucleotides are TGTGCCAGCAGTCCAGGGGTGGTTGATGAGCAGTTCTTC. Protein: CASSPGVVDEQFF.

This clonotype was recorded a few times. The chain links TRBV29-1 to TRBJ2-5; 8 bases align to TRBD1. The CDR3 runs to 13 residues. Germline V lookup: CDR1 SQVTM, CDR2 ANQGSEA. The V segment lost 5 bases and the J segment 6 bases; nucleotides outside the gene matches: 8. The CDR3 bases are TGCAGCGTTTATCGACAGGGGAAACAGACCCAGTACTTC. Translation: CSVYRQGKQTQYF.

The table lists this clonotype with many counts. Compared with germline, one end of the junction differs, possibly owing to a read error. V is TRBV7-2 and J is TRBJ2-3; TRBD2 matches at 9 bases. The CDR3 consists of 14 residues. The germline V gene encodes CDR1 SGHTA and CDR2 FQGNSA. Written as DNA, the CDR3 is TGTGCCAGCAGCCTAGCGGGGAGCACAGATACGCAGTATTTT. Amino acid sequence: CASSLAGSTDTQYF.

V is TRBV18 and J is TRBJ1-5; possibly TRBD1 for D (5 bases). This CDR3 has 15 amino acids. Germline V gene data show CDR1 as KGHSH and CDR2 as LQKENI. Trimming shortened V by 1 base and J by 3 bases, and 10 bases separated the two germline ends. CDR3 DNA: TGTGCCAGCTCACCACAACAGGCGTACAATCAGCCCCAGCATTTT. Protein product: CASSPQQAYNQPQHF.

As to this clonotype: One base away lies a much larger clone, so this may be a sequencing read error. CDR3 loop: CDSSPGGQGVNEQFF. CDR3 DNA: TGTGACAGCAGCCCCGGGGGACAGGGGGTCAATGAGCAGTTCTTC. The V and J genes are TRBV5-4 and TRBJ2-1, with 11 bases aligning to TRBD1. The CDR3 totals 15 residues. CDR1 SGHNT and CDR2 YYREEE come from the germline V gene (reference sequence).

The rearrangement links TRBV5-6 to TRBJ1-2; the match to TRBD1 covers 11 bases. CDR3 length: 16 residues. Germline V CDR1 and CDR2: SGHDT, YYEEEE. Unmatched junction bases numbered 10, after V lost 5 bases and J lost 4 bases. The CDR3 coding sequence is TGTGCCAGCAGTATGCCCCCCGGGACAGGGGGCTATGGCTACACCTTC. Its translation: CASSMPPGTGGYGYTF.

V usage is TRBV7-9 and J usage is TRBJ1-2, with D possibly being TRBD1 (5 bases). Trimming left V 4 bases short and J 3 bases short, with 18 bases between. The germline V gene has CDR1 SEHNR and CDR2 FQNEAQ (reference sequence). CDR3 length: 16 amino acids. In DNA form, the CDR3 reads TGTGCCAGCAGCTCCCACGGCCAGGGCGTGGACTATGGCTACACCTTC. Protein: CASSSHGQGVDYGYTF.

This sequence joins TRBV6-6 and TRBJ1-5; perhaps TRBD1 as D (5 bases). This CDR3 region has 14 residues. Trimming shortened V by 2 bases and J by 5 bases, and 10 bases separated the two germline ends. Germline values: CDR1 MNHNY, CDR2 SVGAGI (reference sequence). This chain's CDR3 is CASSYEGAYQPQHF. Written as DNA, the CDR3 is TGTGCCAGCAGTTACGAAGGGGCATATCAGCCCCAGCATTTT.

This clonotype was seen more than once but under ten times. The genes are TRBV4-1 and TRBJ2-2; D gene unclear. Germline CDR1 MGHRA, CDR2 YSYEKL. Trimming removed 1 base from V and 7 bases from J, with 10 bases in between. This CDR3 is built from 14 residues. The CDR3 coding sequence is TGCGCCAGCAGCCAAGTGCCAGTCAACGGGGAGCTGTTTTTT. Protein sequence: CASSQVPVNGELFF.